These 15 T cell receptor beta chains were all obtained from the same sample, sequenced in a study of T-cell reconstitution after alpha-beta-depleted transplantation in children. The authors prepared the TCRbeta library with unique molecular identifiers. MiXCR was run by TCRdb on the PCR reads, yielding one entry per CDR3 protein. The sample yields hundreds of thousands of distinct CDR3 sequences, about 11% seen once. Sequences were derived from PBMCs, sampled before TCRalphabeta/CD19-depleted stem cell transplant. The receptors originated from a child under 10 years old with inherited bone marrow failure, due to receive a stem cell transplant.

This clonotype was detected many times. This chain links TRBV20-1 with TRBJ2-1; possibly TRBD2 for D (6 bases). This CDR3 spans 12 amino acids. Germline V CDR1 and CDR2: DFQATT, SNEGSKA (reference sequence). Trimming shortened V by 6 bases and J by 5 bases, and 11 bases separated the two germline ends. CDR3 in DNA: TGCAGTGCCCCCGGGAGCAACAATGAGCAGTTCTTC. Encoded protein: CSAPGSNNEQFF.

Ten or more counts support this clonotype. The CDR3: CASRLSLAGGNYEQYF. The DNA of the CDR3 is TGTGCCAGCAGACTGAGTCTAGCGGGAGGAAACTACGAGCAGTACTTC. The chain employs TRBV27 and TRBJ2-7, with 11 nucleotides matching TRBD2. CDR3 length: 16 residues. With 6 bases clipped from V and 3 bases from J, the junction kept 10 bases outside the gene matches. Germline CDR1 is MNHEY and CDR2 is SMNVEV (reference sequence).

This clonotype was seen many times. The chain combines TRBV4-1 with TRBJ1-2, with 7 bases that match TRBD1. J was trimmed by 4 bases and V by 0 bases; bases with no gene match: 5. CDR3 size: 15 residues. Germline V gene data show CDR1 as MGHRA and CDR2 as YSYEKL. The CDR3 region is CASSQDRDRGYGYTF. The CDR3 nucleotides are TGCGCCAGCAGCCAAGACAGGGACAGAGGCTATGGCTACACCTTC.

This rearrangement joins TRBV23-1 to TRBJ1-5; 10 bases map to TRBD1. TRBV23-1 is placed among ORFs of uncertain function. Unmatched junction bases numbered 4, after V lost 8 bases and J lost 6 bases. There are 13 residues in the CDR3. CDR3: CASGRQGAQPQHF. The CDR3 coding sequence is TGCGCCAGCGGCCGACAGGGGGCTCAGCCCCAGCATTTT.

Ten or more counts support this clonotype. One end of the junction fails to match germline, which may point to a read error. V and J are TRBV7-2 and TRBJ2-3; tentative D call: TRBD1 (7 bases). Germline V lookup: CDR1 SGHTA, CDR2 FQGNSA. This CDR3 is built from 15 residues. The CDR3 coding sequence is TGTGCCACCAGCCCCCGCAGGGGGGTCACAGATACGCAGTATTTT. As protein: CATSPRRGVTDTQYF.

The chain couples TRBV5-5 to TRBJ2-7; D is unresolved. Trimming removed 4 bases at V and 2 bases at J, with 22 bases between. CDR1 and CDR2 (germline): SGHKS, YYEKEE (reference sequence). The CDR3 extends over 17 amino acids. The CDR3 DNA reads TGTGCCAGCAGCCCACTTCACGCCTTCGCGGCTCCCTACGAGCAGTACTTC. This sequence encodes CASSPLHAFAAPYEQYF.

A remark on this clonotype: An end of the junction differs from the germline gene, which may be a read error. The chain recombines TRBV7-2 with TRBJ2-7; TRBD2 agrees at 8 bases. CDR1 is SGHTA, CDR2 FQGNSA, per germline. The CDR3 length is 12 residues. In DNA, the CDR3 is TGTCCCAGCAGCTCGTTAGCGGGATTGCAGTACTTC. Its protein product is CPSSSLAGLQYF.

This clonotype was recorded many times. The chain couples TRBV6-5 to TRBJ2-3; the match to TRBD1 covers 8 bases. J gave up 1 base and V 4 bases, and 4 bases lay outside the gene matches. Germline assignment: CDR1 MNHEY and CDR2 SVGAGI. This CDR3 has 15 residues. CDR3 in DNA: TGTGCCAGCAGTTTGAACAGGGGGGGCACAGATACGCAGTATTTT. It yields the protein CASSLNRGGTDTQYF.

This clonotype was detected many times. J is TRBJ1-6 and V is TRBV5-1; perhaps TRBD1 as D (5 bases). This CDR3 region has 13 residues. Between the trimmed V and J ends, which lost 1 base and 8 bases, there was a span of 7 bases. Germline CDR1 SGHRS, CDR2 YFSETQ. The CDR3 DNA reads as TGCGCCAGCAGCTTGACAGGAGATTCACCCCTCCACTTT. This encodes CASSLTGDSPLHF. Using reference TRBV5-1 and TRBJ1-6 for the parts outside the CDR3, the full variable domain is KAGVTQTPRYLIKTRGQQVTLSCSPISGHRSVSWYQQTPGQGLQFLFEYFSETQRNKGNFPGRFSGRQFSNSRSEMNVSTLELGDSALYLCASSLTGDSPLHFGNGTRLTVT.

The chain employs TRBV4-3 and TRBJ1-2, with no clear D. The germline V and J ends were trimmed by 1 base and 4 bases, with 10 bases remaining between them. CDR3 length equals 14 residues. Germline CDR1 LGHNA, CDR2 YSLEER. This CDR3 is CASSQGENSYGYTF. CDR3 DNA sequence: TGCGCCAGCAGCCAAGGGGAGAATTCCTATGGCTACACCTTC.

The J gene is TRBJ2-2, the V gene TRBV5-1; no reliable D call. The CDR3 length is 15 residues. CDR1 and CDR2 from the germline V gene are SGHRS and YFSETQ. The V end lost 0 bases, the J end lost 6 bases, and 12 bases lay between the germline ends. CDR3 sequence: CASSLEYVGAGELFF. The CDR3 region has the DNA TGCGCCAGCAGCTTGGAGTACGTCGGCGCCGGGGAGCTGTTTTTT. The full variable domain, rest sourced from reference TRBV5-1 and TRBJ2-2, is KAGVTQTPRYLIKTRGQQVTLSCSPISGHRSVSWYQQTPGQGLQFLFEYFSETQRNKGNFPGRFSGRQFSNSRSEMNVSTLELGDSALYLCASSLEYVGAGELFFGEGSRLTVL.

This clonotype was found many times. The chain employs TRBV5-1 and TRBJ2-7, with 10 bases identical to TRBD2. J was trimmed by 3 bases and V by 6 bases; bases with no gene match: 6. This CDR3 has 14 amino acids. The V gene's germline CDR1 is SGHRS and CDR2 YFSETQ. The DNA for the CDR3 is TGCGCCAGCAAGCCCAGCGGGAGGGACTACGAGCAGTACTTC. Protein: CASKPSGRDYEQYF.

This clonotype was seen ten or more times. The chain joins TRBV20-1 to TRBJ1-3, with D hard to call. Germline CDR1 reads DFQATT; CDR2 reads SNEGSKA (reference sequence). V gave up 2 bases and J gave up 0 bases, with 8 bases separating them. The length of the CDR3 is 14 residues. This chain's CDR3 is CSARSENSGNTIYF. CDR3 sequence (DNA): TGCAGTGCTAGAAGCGAGAACTCTGGAAACACCATATATTTT.

This clonotype appeared many times. The rearrangement uses TRBV5-6 and TRBJ2-3; 10 positions match TRBD2. Germline V gene sequence: CDR1 SGHDT, CDR2 YYEEEE. The ends lost 6 bases at V and 6 bases at J; junction bases unmatched: 10. The CDR3 contains 15 residues. CDR3 nucleotide sequence: TGTGCCAGCACTCACCCACTAGCGGGAATGGATACGCAGTATTTT. Translating it yields CASTHPLAGMDTQYF. Based on the CDR3 plus reference TRBV5-6 and TRBJ2-3, the full variable domain is DAGVTQSPTHLIKTRGQQVTLRCSPKSGHDTVSWYQQALGQGPQFIFQYYEEEERQRGNFPDRFSGHQFPNYSSELNVNALLLGDSALYLCASTHPLAGMDTQYFGPGTRLTVL.

The rearrangement uses TRBV2 and TRBJ2-1; D is undetermined. V was cut by 7 bases and J by 8 bases, with 9 bases left in between. There are 11 residues in the CDR3. The germline V gene encodes CDR1 SNHLY and CDR2 FYNNEI. CDR3 nucleotide sequence: TGTGCCAGCAATATCTGGGATGAGCAGTTCTTC. Amino acids: CASNIWDEQFF.